The TCR beta chain under discussion was sequenced for a study of cytomegalovirus exposure and HLA in healthy donors. Vbeta (60) and Jbeta (13) primers were used in the PCR. Here immunoSEQ multiplex PCR was the method, and the copy in TCRdb shows in-frame clones only, minus some. The data contain approximately 150,000 clones, around 67% of them singletons. The CDR3 loop spans 17 amino acids. Germline values: CDR1 MDHEN, CDR2 SYDVKM. J lost 4 bases, V lost 5 bases, and 12 bases had no gene match. As concerns this clone: What it binds is not known.

Study results and caveats: One cluster of highly shared sequence variants probably arose as a sequencing artifact. Common viral pathogens seemed, in a later analysis, to connect with several of the most significant clusters.

The chain uses TRBV28 and TRBJ1-3, with TRBD1 matching over 9 bases. The TCR comes from a woman under 30 in good health and CMV-seronegative. The sample taken for sequencing was PBMCs. CDR3 protein: CASSATPGTGRGNTIYF. For the CDR3, the DNA is TGTGCCAGCAGTGCAACTCCCGGGACAGGGAGGGGAAACACCATATATTTT.